A single T cell receptor (beta chain) is shown here with its context. Sequencing was performed with immunoSEQ multiplex PCR; in TCRdb, only in-frame clones are kept and a portion is missing. Of over 60,000 clones listed, roughly 85% are singletons. These data are taken from a study of radiation and T cells in renal cell carcinoma. Looking at the study overall: Nephrectomy followed 15 Gy stereotactic body radiation by 4 weeks.

Noted time point: blood 2 weeks post-SBRT. Noted treatment: 15 Gy SBRT to primary tumor, nephrectomy 4 weeks later. CDR3 size: 12 residues. V was shortened by 3 bases and J by 7 bases, with 9 bases between the two germline ends. Germline V gene data show CDR1 as MNHEY and CDR2 as SMNVEV (reference sequence). This chain connects TRBV27 to TRBJ1-1, with D possibly matching TRBD1 (5 bases). The sequence was collected from a woman aged 45-59 years with renal cell carcinoma. The input for sequencing was blood, taken from a patient whose treatment included radiotherapy and nephrectomy. The CDR3 DNA reads as TGTGCCAGCAGTTTCACGGGGCTTGAAGCTTTCTTT. Protein: CASSFTGLEAFF.